This TCR beta chain was identified during a study of CD8+CD57+ T cells in acquired aplastic anemia (dated by TCRdb to 2016 to 2019). Concerning the study at large: DNA extracted from sorted CD4+ and CD8+ cells had a mean of roughly 3.4 ug, with a range of 0.2 to 27.4 ug. CD8+CD57+ expansion was defined as frequency above the mean frequency observed in healthy subjects.

This clonotype was seen more than once but under ten times. It lacks a known antigen. No qualities accompany the bases; no much larger clone lies one base away. Study-wide findings and limitations: Around 27 CD8+ CDR3 sequences were found in both patients and controls but appeared to be highly expressed in patients and within the immunodominant clones of the patients. CD8+ Simpson's diversity did not differ significantly between patients and healthy controls (P=0.060).

Its CDR3 holds 16 amino acids, cysteine through phenylalanine. Just CDR3 DNA is preserved here, 48 bases in frame from base 1. V and J are trimmed by 2 bases and 4 bases, and the gene matches miss 13 bases of the junction. The germline V gene (reference sequence) yields DFQATT for CDR1 and SNEGSKA for CDR2. The patients picked for sequencing were ones in whom flow cytometry had shown an expansion of CD8+CD57+ cells. Every patient had a diagnosis of severe acquired aplastic anemia based on International Study of Aplastic Anemia and Agranulocytosis and Camitta criteria. Patients had received no therapy at the time of blood sampling. TCR repertoires of sorted CD4+ and CD8+ blood T cells from severe aplastic anemia patients and healthy subjects were deep-sequenced in the study. Patients were enrolled in the USA under clinicaltrials.gov protocols 00001620, 01623167, 00001397, 00071045, 00081523 and 00961064. Ficoll-Paque density gradient centrifugation was used to isolate peripheral blood mononuclear cells. Before DNA extraction, CD4+ and CD8+ T cells were sorted with FACS or magnetic beads.

Profiling of TCR beta VDJ combinations and CDR3 sequences used genomic DNA as the template. An Illumina HiSeq 2000 was the platform used for TCR repertoire sequencing. In the paper's pipeline: TRBV/TRBJ rearrangement plots, CDR3 size and DJ length profiles, and Simpson's diversity index were used to assess repertoires. The most abundant DNA sequence in the deep sequencing data was defined as the immunodominant clone. CDR3 amino acid sequences were screened for sharing across subjects and were compared with published repertoires and the VDJdb database. TCRdb's own reprocessing of the public reads used fastp at Q25 and MiXCR and kept productive beta chains. Rows matching on CDR3 protein sequence are summarized as one entry with the most common DNA and genes. The V and J calls, along with clone size, are taken from TCRdb and not from the paper's own processing. This sample comprises about 180,000 distinct CDR3 sequences, 40% to 50% of them detected only once. Clones ranked in the top ten supply around 1.1% of the sample.

Sequences were obtained from sorted CD4+, CD8+, or CD8+CD57+ T cells (not recorded which) from PBMCs. The chain is made from TRBV20-1 and TRBJ1-1, with 7 bases aligning to TRBD1. The receptor comes from a human donor with aplastic anemia. The nucleotide sequence is TGCAGTGCTAGACCTAGGACAGGCCGGTCAAGCACTGAAGCTTTCTTT. This translates into CSARPRTGRSSTEAFF.